These 28 T cell receptor beta chains were all obtained from the same sample, sequenced in a study of blood T cell repertoires in COVID-19. Here immunoSEQ multiplex PCR was the method, and the copy in TCRdb shows in-frame clones only, minus some. This table holds around 150,000 clones, about 85% found once. Sequencing input: peripheral blood. The receptors shown here come from a woman aged 55-69 years with COVID-19, enrolled during active disease.

This clone was detected only a few times. This chain connects TRBV28 to TRBJ2-4; D perhaps matches TRBD2 (5 bases). CDR1 is MDHEN, CDR2 SYDVKM, per germline. Trimming removed 2 bases at V and 7 bases at J, with 12 bases between. The CDR3 sequence is 14 residues long. CDR3 sequence: CASSLGLAGNIQYF. As DNA, the CDR3 is TGTGCCAGCAGTTTAGGGCTAGCTGGTAACATTCAGTACTTC.

As regards this clone: The junction does not match germline at one end; this may be a read error. The J gene is TRBJ2-1, the V gene TRBV7-2; no reliable D call. The CDR3 runs 15 residues. CDR1 and CDR2 (germline): SGHTA, FQGNSA. The CDR3 loop is CASSLASPNVNEQFF. CDR3 in DNA: TGTGCCAGCAGTTTAGCCAGTCCCAATGTCAATGAGCAGTTCTTC.

The CDR3 region is CASSLGGGAGGIYNEQFF. The CDR3 DNA reads as TGCGCCAGCAGCTTAGGCGGCGGAGCGGGGGGAATCTACAATGAGCAGTTCTTC. The rearrangement uses TRBV5-1 and TRBJ2-1; 9 positions agree with TRBD2. V lost 2 bases, J lost 3 bases, and 12 bases stayed unmatched. Germline CDR1 SGHRS, CDR2 YFSETQ. The CDR3 totals 18 residues.

This chain joins TRBV11-2 and TRBJ1-1; D might be TRBD1 (5 bases). Germline loops: CDR1 SGHAT, CDR2 FQNNGV. Deletions cut 5 bases from V and 1 base from J, with 14 bases between. This CDR3 comprises 15 residues. The CDR3 region is CASSRSGSGNTEAFF. The CDR3 DNA sequence: TGTGCCAGCAGCCGTTCAGGGTCCGGGAACACTGAAGCTTTCTTT.

The V gene is TRBV5-6, the J gene TRBJ2-2; D is perhaps TRBD2 (5 bases). Looked up from germline, CDR1 is SGHDT and CDR2 is YYEEEE. CDR3 length: 16 amino acids. Trimming removed 4 bases at V and 6 bases at J, with 19 bases between. The CDR3 DNA reads TGTGCCAGCAGCCTCGGACCGACGGGCGGGTCCGGGGAGCTGTTTTTT. Protein sequence: CASSLGPTGGSGELFF.

This chain connects TRBV6-5 to TRBJ1-2, with TRBD1 identical over 9 bases. The germline CDR1 and CDR2 sequences are MNHEY and SVGAGI. With 5 bases clipped from V and 2 bases from J, the junction kept 6 bases outside the gene matches. This CDR3 contains 15 residues. The CDR3 DNA reads as TGTGCCAGCAGTCGGGGGGGGACAGGGAACTATGGCTACACCTTC. It is translated as CASSRGGTGNYGYTF.

The table lists this clone with many counts. The chain combines TRBV4-1 with TRBJ1-5; D ambiguous. Germline CDR1 MGHRA, CDR2 YSYEKL. The CDR3 extends over 19 amino acids. V lost 1 base, J lost 5 bases, and 24 bases lay in between. The CDR3 DNA reads as TGCGCCAGCAGCCAAGTGGATATGGGGTTCACGCGGGTGGATCAGCCCCAGCATTTT. Translation gives CASSQVDMGFTRVDQPQHF.

This sequence joins TRBV10-3 and TRBJ2-2, with D maybe TRBD2 (6 bases). The CDR3 covers 16 residues. Germline V lookup: CDR1 ENHRY, CDR2 SYGVKD. V gave up 2 bases and J gave up 6 bases, with 16 bases separating them. In DNA form, the CDR3 reads TGTGCCATCAGTGAGGCTTGGAGGGAAAGGGCCGGGGAGCTGTTTTTT. Its protein is CAISEAWRERAGELFF.

V gene TRBV19 combines with J gene TRBJ2-2; tentative D call: TRBD2 (6 bases). Trimming shortened V by 7 bases and J by 4 bases, and 13 bases separated the two germline ends. Germline lookup yields CDR1 LNHDA and CDR2 SQIVND (reference sequence). The length of the CDR3 is 14 residues. DNA of the CDR3: TGTGCCAGTACTACCGGGACTTCCACCGGGGAGCTGTTTTTT. Its translation is CASTTGTSTGELFF.

The chain employs TRBV7-8 and TRBJ1-1; D possibly corresponds to TRBD1 (5 bases). Per the germline V gene, CDR1 is SGHVS and CDR2 is FQNEAQ. V gave up 5 bases and J gave up 4 bases, with 8 bases separating them. This CDR3 is 12 amino acids long. The CDR3 protein is CASSGGGTEAFF. The CDR3 DNA sequence: TGTGCCAGCAGCGGGGGGGGCACTGAAGCTTTCTTT.

This clone was counted only a few times. V is TRBV24-1 and J is TRBJ2-2; perhaps TRBD2 as D (5 bases). CDR3 length: 15 residues. V lost 4 bases and J 5 bases, leaving 13 bases between the germline ends. Germline V gives CDR1 KGHDR, CDR2 SFDVKD. The CDR3 region is CATSERAARTGELFF. The CDR3, as DNA: TGTGCCACCAGTGAACGAGCGGCGCGAACCGGGGAGCTGTTTTTT.

The chain employs TRBV12-3 or TRBV12-4 and TRBJ1-5; D is unresolved. There are 9 residues in the CDR3. V lost 8 bases and J lost 7, with 3 bases in between. This CDR3 reads CASGQPQHF. The CDR3 bases are TGTGCCAGCGGCCAGCCCCAGCATTTT.

The chain carries TRBV2 and TRBJ2-7; 7 bases fit TRBD1. V lost 7 bases to trimming and J lost 0 bases; unmatched junction nucleotides: 9. The CDR3 spans 15 residues. Germline V CDR1 and CDR2: SNHLY, FYNNEI. The CDR3: CASNLPRDSSYEQYF. The CDR3 coding sequence is TGTGCCAGCAACCTCCCCCGGGACAGCTCCTACGAGCAGTACTTC.

V usage is TRBV5-1 and J usage is TRBJ1-1; the D gene is possibly TRBD1 (5 bases). The CDR3 runs 14 residues. V was shortened by 0 bases and J by 9 bases, with 15 bases between the two germline ends. Germline lookup yields CDR1 SGHRS and CDR2 YFSETQ. In DNA form, the CDR3 reads TGCGCCAGCAGCTTGGCCGGAACGGAGGGGAAAGCTTTCTTT. Protein product: CASSLAGTEGKAFF.

This chain links TRBV29-1 with TRBJ1-1, with D maybe TRBD1 (6 bases). V was clipped by 7 bases and J by 7 bases, with 13 bases between them. CDR3 length: 11 amino acids. Germline assignment: CDR1 SQVTM and CDR2 ANQGSEA. The CDR3 nucleotides are TGCAGCGGCGGTCAGGGGAGTGAAGCTTTCTTT. This translates into CSGGQGSEAFF.

The rearrangement links TRBV11-2 to TRBJ1-1; D may be TRBD1 (5 bases). Germline-derived CDR1 and CDR2 are SGHAT and FQNNGV. Trimming left V 3 bases short and J 7 bases short, with 15 bases between. The CDR3 runs 14 residues. The CDR3 region has the DNA TGTGCCAGCAGCTTTCGGGGGGGAGGCATTGAAGCTTTCTTT. Protein: CASSFRGGGIEAFF.

The chain uses TRBV5-6 and TRBJ1-4; D call uncertain. The CDR3 length is 14 residues. V was cut by 2 bases and J by 1 base, with 6 bases left in between. Per germline, CDR1 SGHDT and CDR2 YYEEEE. The CDR3 loop is CASSFGVTNEKLFF. The CDR3 DNA is TGTGCCAGCAGCTTCGGAGTAACTAATGAAAAACTGTTTTTT.

The chain combines TRBV11-2 with TRBJ1-2; possible D gene TRBD1, 6 bases. The CDR3 spans 13 residues. CDR1 SGHAT and CDR2 FQNNGV come from the germline V gene. Trimming removed 6 bases at V and 0 bases at J, with 8 bases between. The CDR3: CASRRTANYGYTF. CDR3 sequence (DNA): TGTGCCAGCAGGAGGACAGCTAACTATGGCTACACCTTC. Filled out from reference TRBV11-2 and TRBJ1-2, the complete variable domain reads EAGVAQSPRYKIIEKRQSVAFWCNPISGHATLYWYQQILGQGPKLLIQFQNNGVVDDSQLPKDRFSAERLKGVDSTLKIQPAKLEDSAVYLCASRRTANYGYTFGSGTRLTVV.

The CDR3 DNA reads TGTGCCAGCACCCTGGACAGGGGGTACCAGCCCCAGCATTTT. Its translation: CASTLDRGYQPQHF. The chain is built from TRBV6-5 and TRBJ1-5, with TRBD1 matching 10 bases. The CDR3 loop spans 14 amino acids. Germline V CDR1 and CDR2: MNHEY, SVGAGI. J was trimmed by 7 bases and V by 7 bases; bases with no gene match: 7.

The chain recombines TRBV13 with TRBJ2-1; 7 bases match TRBD2. The J segment lost 2 bases and the V segment lost 2 bases, leaving 3 bases of the junction unmatched. Germline CDR1 and CDR2: PRHDT and FYEKMQ (reference sequence). This CDR3 spans 15 amino acids. This chain's CDR3 is CASSLRRETYNEQFF. The CDR3 coding sequence is TGTGCCAGCAGCTTAAGGCGGGAGACCTACAATGAGCAGTTCTTC.

V and J are TRBV5-6 and TRBJ1-1; 7 bases align to TRBD1. Germline CDR1 SGHDT, CDR2 YYEEEE. The CDR3 length is 14 residues. The J segment lost 6 bases and the V segment lost 4 bases, leaving 9 bases of the junction unmatched. CDR3 bases: TGTGCCAGCAGCCGTACAGGGGTAATAGCTGAAGCTTTCTTT. It is translated as CASSRTGVIAEAFF.

The chain recombines TRBV5-1 with TRBJ1-1, with TRBD1 matching over 7 bases. The CDR3 covers 16 residues. The germline V gene has CDR1 SGHRS and CDR2 YFSETQ. V lost 2 bases, J lost 3 bases, and 10 bases stayed unmatched. The CDR3 spells CASSLIGGGKYTEAFF. Here the CDR3 DNA reads TGCGCCAGCAGCTTAATAGGAGGGGGCAAGTACACTGAAGCTTTCTTT.

CDR3 DNA: TGTGCCAGCTCACCAGCAGGGGCGAATTCACCCCTCCACTTT. This sequence encodes CASSPAGANSPLHF. The genes are TRBV18 and TRBJ1-6; tentatively, D is TRBD1 (6 bases). The CDR3 has 14 residues. Germline lookup yields CDR1 KGHSH and CDR2 LQKENI. V was pared by 2 bases and J by 7 bases, with 9 bases between.

This chain joins TRBV18 and TRBJ1-3, with a tentative D call TRBD1 (6 bases). CDR1 KGHSH and CDR2 LQKENI come from the germline V gene. V was shortened by 3 bases and J by 1 base, with 13 bases between the two germline ends. The CDR3 spans 16 residues. CDR3 nucleotides: TGTGCCAGCTCACCGGTCCAGGGGCGATCTGGAAACACCATATATTTT. It specifies CASSPVQGRSGNTIYF.

A few counts support this clone. J is TRBJ1-2 and V is TRBV2; possible D gene TRBD1, 5 bases. CDR1 is SNHLY and CDR2 is FYNNEI in the germline V gene. The V end lost 1 base, the J end lost 8 bases, and 14 bases lay between the germline ends. The CDR3 length is 14 residues. CDR3 residues: CASSEGAGRGGYTF. The CDR3, as DNA: TGTGCCAGCAGTGAAGGGGCAGGGAGGGGCGGCTACACCTTC.

The gene calls are TRBV11-2 and TRBJ2-7, with 7 positions matching TRBD1. This CDR3 is 14 amino acids long. J was trimmed by 2 bases and V by 0 bases; bases with no gene match: 1. Looked up from germline, CDR1 is SGHAT and CDR2 is FQNNGV. Here the CDR3 reads CASSLDQGAYEQYV. The CDR3 nucleotides are TGTGCCAGCAGCTTAGATCAGGGGGCCTACGAGCAGTACGTC.

The rearrangement uses TRBV12-3 or TRBV12-4 and TRBJ2-1, with TRBD2 matching over 8 bases. The CDR3 extends over 12 amino acids. V lost 5 bases, J lost 6 bases, and 0 bases stayed unmatched. The CDR3 nucleotides are TGTGCCAGCAGTCGGGGGGGCAATGAGCAGTTCTTC. It yields the protein CASSRGGNEQFF.

V is TRBV3-1 (or the pseudogene TRBV3-2) and J is TRBJ1-1, with D possibly matching TRBD1 (5 bases). Germline V gives CDR1 LGHDT, CDR2 YNNKEL (reference sequence). The CDR3 totals 16 residues. V was cut by 4 bases and J by 1 base, with 16 bases left in between. For the CDR3, the DNA is TGTGCCAGCAGCCGCCCGGGGGGTTTTGGGAACACTGAAGCTTTCTTT. Translating gives CASSRPGGFGNTEAFF.